This T cell receptor beta chain emerged from a study of T-cell memory formation after mild COVID-19. Study conclusions and caveats: CD8+ contracting clones occupied EMRA, while CD4+ ones occupied mainly CM and EM. CD4+ bias marked clones expanding day 15 to 37, unlike balanced contracting clones. Pre-infection memory carried some responding clones, suggesting that cross-reactive memory joined.

This CDR3 spans 14 amino acids. Germline CDR1 reads SGDLS; CDR2 reads YYNGEE. Trimming pared 3 bases from V and 0 bases from J, leaving 7 bases between. Worth noting for this clonotype: Its antigen is not identified.

TCRalpha and TCRbeta libraries used 5'RACE with constant-segment primers and UMIs. TCRdb reprocessed the 5' RACE reads via MiXCR and lists one record per CDR3 protein. The table shows about 250,000 distinct CDR3 sequences, with 15% to 19% occurring only once. The source is an adult woman who had mild COVID-19 (a few samples of this study predate the infection). Cell type and time point are not known. The chain carries TRBV9 and TRBJ2-1; tentative D call: TRBD2 (6 bases). Sequenced sample: PBMCs or a T cell subset sorted from them (not recorded which). The CDR3 sequence: CASSAGVSYNEQFF. The DNA for the CDR3 is TGTGCCAGCAGCGCGGGGGTCTCCTACAATGAGCAGTTCTTC. The variable domain in full, with the rest retrieved from reference TRBV9 and TRBJ2-1, is DSGVTQTPKHLITATGQRVTLRCSPRSGDLSVYWYQQSLDQGLQFLIQYYNGEERAKGNILERFSAQQFPDLHSELNLSSLELGDSALYFCASSAGVSYNEQFFGPGTRLTVL.